The rows below give T cell receptor beta chains drawn from one sample of a study of blood T cell repertoires in COVID-19. TCRdb's table, derived via immunoSEQ multiplex PCR, lists solely in-frame clones and lacks some. The repertoire includes approximately 150,000 clones, around nine tenths of them detected once, and 8% to 9% sits in the top ten. The specimen was peripheral blood. Every receptor here comes from a woman aged 45-60 years with active or convalescent COVID-19. Both conserved end residues are part of each CDR3. The D gene is left open where the match is weak. Some rows have no size entry. The others give once, few or many, or a class for an expanded clone.

v_gene: TRBV6-5; j_gene: TRBJ1-2; d_gene: -; abundance: -; CDR3nt: TGTGCCAGCAAACTTGGACAGAACGCGAACTATGGCTACACCTTC; CDR3aa: CASKLGQNANYGYTF
v_gene: TRBV12-3/TRBV12-4; j_gene: TRBJ1-5; d_gene: -; abundance: -; CDR3nt: TGTGCCAGCAGTTTAGGGCAGAATCAGCCCCAGCATTTT; CDR3aa: CASSLGQNQPQHF
v_gene: TRBV20-1; j_gene: TRBJ1-2; d_gene: -; abundance: -; CDR3nt: TGCAGTGCTAGTCGAGCCCTCAACTATGGCTACACCTTC; CDR3aa: CSASRALNYGYTF
v_gene: TRBV7-2; j_gene: TRBJ2-7; d_gene: -; abundance: -; CDR3nt: TGTGCCAGCAGCTTATCTGTAGCAGAAAGTGCCTACGAGCAGTACTTC; CDR3aa: CASSLSVAESAYEQYF
v_gene: TRBV25-1; j_gene: TRBJ2-1; d_gene: -; abundance: -; CDR3nt: TGTGCCAGCAGTGGGGGAGTCCCCTACAATGAGCAGTTCTTC; CDR3aa: CASSGGVPYNEQFF
v_gene: TRBV5-4; j_gene: TRBJ1-2; d_gene: -; abundance: few; CDR3nt: TGTGCCAGCAGCTTGGCTGGGCGAGACGGAAGCGGCTATGGCTACACCTTC; CDR3aa: CASSLAGRDGSGYGYTF
v_gene: TRBV7-2; j_gene: TRBJ2-2; d_gene: TRBD2; abundance: -; CDR3nt: TGTGCCAGCAGCTTATGGGTAGCGGGGGGGATCGGGGAGCTGTTTTTT; CDR3aa: CASSLWVAGGIGELFF
v_gene: TRBV28; j_gene: TRBJ2-6; d_gene: -; abundance: -; CDR3nt: TGTGCCAGCAGTTGGCAGGGTCTAATGAGCTCTGGGGCCAACGTCCTGACTTTC; CDR3aa: CASSWQGLMSSGANVLTF
v_gene: TRBV7-2; j_gene: TRBJ2-3; d_gene: TRBD2; abundance: -; CDR3nt: TGTGCCAGCAGCCCCCGTCTAGCGGGGAGCGCAGATACGCAGTATTTT; CDR3aa: CASSPRLAGSADTQYF
v_gene: TRBV5-1; j_gene: TRBJ1-4; d_gene: TRBD1; abundance: -; CDR3nt: TGCGCCAGCAGCTTGGCTAAGACAGGGGGAAATGAAAAACTGTTTTTT; CDR3aa: CASSLAKTGGNEKLFF
v_gene: TRBV2; j_gene: TRBJ2-5; d_gene: TRBD2; abundance: -; CDR3nt: TGTGCCAGCAGGGGCCCTAGCGGGAGCGCCCAGGAGACCCAGTACTTC; CDR3aa: CASRGPSGSAQETQYF
v_gene: TRBV27; j_gene: TRBJ1-1; d_gene: -; abundance: -; CDR3nt: TGTGCCACCACTGGGCGGGGAGCGAACACTGAAGCTTTCTTT; CDR3aa: CATTGRGANTEAFF
v_gene: TRBV5-1; j_gene: TRBJ1-4; d_gene: TRBD1; abundance: -; CDR3nt: TGCGCCAGCAGCGGACAGGGGACTAATGAAAAACTGTTTTTT; CDR3aa: CASSGQGTNEKLFF
v_gene: TRBV9; j_gene: TRBJ2-1; d_gene: TRBD1; abundance: -; CDR3nt: TGTGCCAGCAGCGTAGTCCAGGGGGCTTACAATGAGCAGTTCTTC; CDR3aa: CASSVVQGAYNEQFF
v_gene: TRBV7-2; j_gene: TRBJ2-5; d_gene: TRBD2; abundance: few; CDR3nt: TGTGCCAGCAGCCTAGGTAGCGGGGGGGCCTTGGAGACCCAGTACTTC; CDR3aa: CASSLGSGGALETQYF
v_gene: TRBV11-3; j_gene: TRBJ2-2; d_gene: -; abundance: -; CDR3nt: TGTGCCAGCAGCGGGGTAGGGGGGACAGAAAACACCGGGGAGCTGTTTTTT; CDR3aa: CASSGVGGTENTGELFF
v_gene: TRBV4-1; j_gene: TRBJ2-7; d_gene: TRBD2; abundance: -; CDR3nt: TGCGCCAGCAGCCAAGATGCGGGCGGGGGGGGCTACGAGCAGTACTTC; CDR3aa: CASSQDAGGGGYEQYF
v_gene: TRBV25-1; j_gene: TRBJ1-6; d_gene: TRBD1; abundance: -; CDR3nt: TGTGCCAGCAGTTTGACAGGGGAGGCATCACCCCTCCACTTT; CDR3aa: CASSLTGEASPLHF
v_gene: TRBV4-3; j_gene: TRBJ1-4; d_gene: -; abundance: -; CDR3nt: TGCGCCAGCAGCCCGACGACCGGGAATAATGAAAAACTGTTTTTT; CDR3aa: CASSPTTGNNEKLFF
v_gene: TRBV7-3; j_gene: TRBJ2-7; d_gene: -; abundance: -; CDR3nt: TGTGCCAGCAGCCCGCGTCTGGGCCGTGTAGACGAGCAGTACTTC; CDR3aa: CASSPRLGRVDEQYF
v_gene: TRBV5-4; j_gene: TRBJ2-4; d_gene: -; abundance: -; CDR3nt: TGTGCCAGCAGCTTGGAAGGATTTCGGGTCAAAAACATTCAGTACTTC; CDR3aa: CASSLEGFRVKNIQYF
v_gene: TRBV28; j_gene: TRBJ2-6; d_gene: -; abundance: -; CDR3nt: TGTGCCAGCAGTTTAGGGGGCTCCGGGGCCAACGTCCTGACTTTC; CDR3aa: CASSLGGSGANVLTF
v_gene: TRBV7-2; j_gene: TRBJ2-6; d_gene: -; abundance: -; CDR3nt: TGTGCCAGCAGCTTAGCGGCCGCCTCTAGTGCTGGGGCCAACGTCCTGACTTTC; CDR3aa: CASSLAAASSAGANVLTF
v_gene: TRBV19; j_gene: TRBJ2-3; d_gene: -; abundance: few; CDR3nt: TGTGCCAGTAGTATTGGGACAGCCCTAGCGGGAGATACGCAGTATTTT; CDR3aa: CASSIGTALAGDTQYF
v_gene: TRBV12-3/TRBV12-4; j_gene: TRBJ2-1; d_gene: TRBD2; abundance: few; CDR3nt: TGTGCCAGCGGCGGGAGGGATGAGCAGTTCTTC; CDR3aa: CASGGRDEQFF
v_gene: TRBV28; j_gene: TRBJ2-1; d_gene: -; abundance: -; CDR3nt: TGTGCCAGCAGTTTATCTCGGGATGATGAGCAGTTCTTC; CDR3aa: CASSLSRDDEQFF
v_gene: TRBV6-1; j_gene: TRBJ1-1; d_gene: TRBD1; abundance: -; CDR3nt: TGTGCCAGCAGTGAAAGGGTGGACAGGGGTTCTGAAGCTTTCTTT; CDR3aa: CASSERVDRGSEAFF
v_gene: TRBV10-1; j_gene: TRBJ2-7; d_gene: TRBD1; abundance: few; CDR3nt: TGCGCCAGCAGTGAAGACAGGGGGCGAAGCTCCTACGAGCAGTACTTC; CDR3aa: CASSEDRGRSSYEQYF
v_gene: TRBV5-4; j_gene: TRBJ2-1; d_gene: TRBD2; abundance: -; CDR3nt: TGTGCCAGCAGCTCCCGGGCCCCTAGCGGGAGTCTAGATGAGCAGTTCTTC; CDR3aa: CASSSRAPSGSLDEQFF
v_gene: TRBV5-4; j_gene: TRBJ1-3; d_gene: -; abundance: -; CDR3nt: TGTGCCAGCAGCTTGGAGGAGGGATACTCTGGAAACACCATATATTTT; CDR3aa: CASSLEEGYSGNTIYF
v_gene: TRBV19; j_gene: TRBJ1-2; d_gene: TRBD1; abundance: -; CDR3nt: TGTGCCAGTAGTGAGGACAGGGGGCAAGGCTACACCTTC; CDR3aa: CASSEDRGQGYTF
v_gene: TRBV24-1; j_gene: TRBJ2-7; d_gene: -; abundance: -; CDR3nt: TGTGCCACCAGTGCGCGGAGCACAACCTACGAGCAGTACTTC; CDR3aa: CATSARSTTYEQYF
v_gene: TRBV28; j_gene: TRBJ2-3; d_gene: TRBD2; abundance: -; CDR3nt: TGTGCCAGCAGCATAAAGGCCATAGCGGGAGTGAAAGATACGCAGTATTTT; CDR3aa: CASSIKAIAGVKDTQYF
v_gene: TRBV9; j_gene: TRBJ1-6; d_gene: -; abundance: -; CDR3nt: TGTGCCAGCAGCGAGGGACACCAATCACCCCTCCACTTT; CDR3aa: CASSEGHQSPLHF
v_gene: TRBV30; j_gene: TRBJ1-3; d_gene: -; abundance: -; CDR3nt: TGTGCCTGGAGGGGGAGGGGCTCTGGAAACACCATATATTTT; CDR3aa: CAWRGRGSGNTIYF
v_gene: TRBV6-5; j_gene: TRBJ2-7; d_gene: -; abundance: -; CDR3nt: TGTGCCAGCACCCTAAACTACGAGCAGTACTTC; CDR3aa: CASTLNYEQYF
v_gene: TRBV14; j_gene: TRBJ2-5; d_gene: -; abundance: once; CDR3nt: TGTGCCAGCAGCCCCGTCCGGGCCCAGGGGTCCCGAGAGACCCAGTACTTC; CDR3aa: CASSPVRAQGSRETQYF
v_gene: TRBV10-1; j_gene: TRBJ2-3; d_gene: TRBD2; abundance: -; CDR3nt: TGCGCCAGCAGTGAGTCCGAGCGGGGCAACACAGATACGCAGTATTTT; CDR3aa: CASSESERGNTDTQYF
v_gene: TRBV6-5; j_gene: TRBJ2-7; d_gene: -; abundance: -; CDR3nt: TGTGCCAGCAGTCTCACGCTAACCTCCTACGAGCAGTACTTC; CDR3aa: CASSLTLTSYEQYF
v_gene: TRBV5-6; j_gene: TRBJ2-2; d_gene: -; abundance: once; CDR3nt: TGTGCCAGCAGCTTGGAGGAGGGGTACACCGGGGAGCTGTTTTTT; CDR3aa: CASSLEEGYTGELFF
v_gene: TRBV7-2; j_gene: TRBJ2-7; d_gene: -; abundance: -; CDR3nt: TGTGCCAGCAGTCCGTCTACCGGCTACGAGCAGTACTTC; CDR3aa: CASSPSTGYEQYF
v_gene: TRBV28; j_gene: TRBJ2-7; d_gene: TRBD1; abundance: once; CDR3nt: TGTGCCAGCAGAATCAGCCCGACAGGGGCCTACGAGCAGTACTTC; CDR3aa: CASRISPTGAYEQYF
v_gene: TRBV7-2; j_gene: TRBJ2-7; d_gene: TRBD2; abundance: -; CDR3nt: TGTGCCAGCAGCTTAGGGGGACTAGCGGCCTACGAGCAGTACTTC; CDR3aa: CASSLGGLAAYEQYF
v_gene: TRBV6-5; j_gene: TRBJ2-7; d_gene: TRBD1; abundance: -; CDR3nt: TGTGCCAGCAGTTCAATGGATACAGGGGGCTCCTACGAGCAGTACTTC; CDR3aa: CASSSMDTGGSYEQYF
v_gene: TRBV28; j_gene: TRBJ2-1; d_gene: -; abundance: -; CDR3nt: TGTGCCAGCAGCCCTACTAAGGGGTACTACAATGAGCAGTTCTTC; CDR3aa: CASSPTKGYYNEQFF